This record looks at one T cell receptor beta chain sequence and its context. Its specific antigen is unknown. Per-base quality was not reported, and no clone a single base away is much larger than it. TCRbeta CDR3 regions were amplified from genomic DNA using the immunoSEQ Assay, a bias-controlled multiplex PCR. The study's processing was this. The number of nucleated cells in each sample was estimated by amplification of reference gene primers within the assay. To quantify the absolute abundance of each unique TCRbeta CDR3 rearrangement, sequence reads were collapsed and filtered. Productive Simpson clonality was computed per sample as the square root of Simpson's diversity index over productive rearrangements. This immuneACCESS table, as held by TCRdb, lists in-frame sequences with V and J called but not all clones. Of the missing ones, under half trace to an unresolved V gene in checked studies; the others have no known cause. V and J calls and clone size are copied from that table; D and trimming were computed from the DNA. This sample has 200,000 to 250,000 clones in its table, and roughly 80% of those were observed once. 6% to 7% of the sample is taken by the ten largest.

The sample belongs to a study of blood T cell repertoires in COVID-19 (TCRdb year 2020). About the investigation overall: Samples from collaborators originated in the United States, Italy and Spain and spanned both the acute and convalescent phases of COVID-19. The material from the prospective study consisted of cDNA or gDNA derived from T cells, B-cell-depleted T cells, or PBMCs. Deeply sampled blood TCRbeta repertoires from subjects exposed to, actively infected with, or recovered from COVID-19 were included in the dataset. A freely available public database, intended as a resource for researchers studying the immune response to SARS-CoV-2, is where the repertoires were released. Samples came from the ongoing ImmuneRACE study (first 160 participants) plus 1,254 subjects from 6 global collaborators. Sample metadata almost always included a de-identified subject ID, COVID-19 status, age in years and sex. Where HLA class I and class II types were available, the types were taken from metadata supplied by the sample provider, not from assay-based typing. Overall results and qualifications from the work: Clinical and demographic metadata were provided uncurated, with the amount varying by source and participant.

Cut back by 3 bases and 5 bases, the V and J ends lie 16 bases apart. The CDR1 and CDR2 encoded by the germline V gene are KGHSH and LQKENI. Spanning cysteine to phenylalanine, the CDR3 consists of 15 amino acids. The read is trimmed to its CDR3 DNA, 45 bases read in frame from base 1. The collaborating institutions used their own protocols to collect whole blood in K2EDTA tubes. Collaborator samples were shipped for TCRbeta analysis as frozen whole blood, isolated PBMCs, or DNA extracted from either sample type. Sequences were obtained from peripheral blood. The rearranged segments are TRBV18 and TRBJ2-5; the D gene cannot be named for sure. The sequence came from a woman aged 55-70 years with active or convalescent COVID-19. The CDR3 region has the sequence CASSPRGHNRETQYF. The DNA sequence follows: TGTGCCAGCTCACCCAGAGGTCACAACCGGGAGACCCAGTACTTC.